Presented here are 17 T cell receptor beta chains from one specimen sequenced in a study of Tregs in tolerant kidney transplant recipients. Method: immunoSEQ multiplex PCR; TCRdb's copy keeps in-frame clones and lacks some. The sample lists about 64,000 clones; 95% to 98% were seen once. Specimen: Tregs from blood, collected before the transplant. The receptors were gathered from a human donor who received a combined kidney and bone marrow transplant.

CDR3 bases: TGTGCCATCAGTGAGCCCGCTAGCGGGGGGGCTCCCGAGACCCAGTACTTC. Protein sequence: CAISEPASGGAPETQYF. The chain carries TRBV10-3 and TRBJ2-5, with TRBD2 identical over 12 bases. J gave up 5 bases and V 2 bases, and 9 bases lay outside the gene matches. This CDR3 comprises 17 residues. Germline V gene sequence: CDR1 ENHRY, CDR2 SYGVKD.

This chain joins TRBV7-2 and TRBJ2-1; 7 bases fit TRBD1. The CDR3 totals 15 residues. The germline gives CDR1 SGHTA, CDR2 FQGNSA. V dropped 1 base and J dropped 4; count of bases not matched to a gene: 4. As DNA, the CDR3 is TGTGCCAGCAGCTTAGGGGACAGAGAATACAATGAGCAGTTCTTC. This codes for CASSLGDREYNEQFF. Looking up the rest from reference TRBV7-2 and TRBJ2-1 gives the full variable domain: GAGVSQSPSNKVTEKGKDVELRCDPISGHTALYWYRQSLGQGLEFLIYFQGNSAPDKSGLPSDRFSAERTGGSVSTLTIQRTQQEDSAVYLCASSLGDREYNEQFFGPGTRLTVL.

The chain joins TRBV5-1 to TRBJ2-7, with D perhaps matching TRBD1 (6 bases). Trimming took off 4 bases at V and 6 bases at J, with 26 bases between the two ends. This CDR3 has 17 amino acids. CDR1 SGHRS and CDR2 YFSETQ come from the germline V gene. The CDR3 spells CASSLIGQWGPSGEQYF. CDR3 nucleotide sequence: TGCGCCAGCAGCCTTATCGGACAATGGGGGCCATCCGGCGAGCAGTACTTC. Using reference TRBV5-1 and TRBJ2-7 for the parts outside the CDR3, the full variable domain is KAGVTQTPRYLIKTRGQQVTLSCSPISGHRSVSWYQQTPGQGLQFLFEYFSETQRNKGNFPGRFSGRQFSNSRSEMNVSTLELGDSALYLCASSLIGQWGPSGEQYFGPGTRLTVT.

This clone was seen once. The rearrangement joins TRBV5-8 to TRBJ2-5, with 10 bases identical to TRBD2. Germline lookup yields CDR1 SGHTS and CDR2 YDEGEE. The CDR3 spans 14 residues. The junction had 4 bases not matched to a gene; V was cut back by 2 bases and J by 6 bases. CDR3: CASSFSTSGKTQYF. The CDR3 DNA follows: TGTGCCAGCAGCTTTTCTACTAGCGGGAAGACCCAGTACTTC.

The chain couples TRBV6-6 to TRBJ1-2; tentative D call: TRBD1 (5 bases). Germline assignment: CDR1 MNHNY and CDR2 SVGAGI (reference sequence). The CDR3 runs to 14 residues. V was cut by 2 bases and J by 5 bases, with 12 bases left in between. The CDR3: CASSYAQGGYGYTF. CDR3 in DNA: TGTGCCAGCAGTTACGCCCAGGGAGGTTATGGCTACACCTTC.

V is TRBV5-4 and J is TRBJ1-2; no firm D call. V gave up 4 bases and J gave up 2 bases, with 18 bases separating them. This CDR3 has 16 residues. Germline V gene lookup returns CDR1 SGHNT and CDR2 YYREEE (reference sequence). CDR3 nucleotides: TGTGCCAGCAGCACGCGGACTACTGCCATAAACTATGGCTACACCTTC. It specifies CASSTRTTAINYGYTF.

The DNA for the CDR3 is TGTGCCAGCAGCGACGGCCGGGTTGGAAAAAACATTCAGTACTTC. As protein: CASSDGRVGKNIQYF. This chain links TRBV5-4 with TRBJ2-4; no definite D call. V lost 4 bases to trimming and J lost 4 bases, with 15 bases between them. CDR3 size: 15 residues. Germline loops: CDR1 SGHNT, CDR2 YYREEE (reference sequence). Full variable domain (rest looked up from reference TRBV5-4 and TRBJ2-4): ETGVTQSPTHLIKTRGQQVTLRCSSQSGHNTVSWYQQALGQGPQFIFQYYREEENGRGNFPPRFSGLQFPNYSSELNVNALELDDSALYLCASSDGRVGKNIQYFGAGTRLSVL.

The chain carries TRBV6-6 and TRBJ2-2; TRBD1 is a possible D gene (6 bases). Per germline, CDR1 MNHNY and CDR2 SVGAGI (reference sequence). There are 16 residues in the CDR3. Trimming removed 7 bases at V and 4 bases at J, with 19 bases between. Written as DNA, the CDR3 is TGTGCCAGCACAAAAAGAGGGGGAAAAGTCACCGGGGAGCTGTTTTTT. It encodes CASTKRGGKVTGELFF.

The chain employs TRBV6-5 and TRBJ2-7; perhaps TRBD1 as D (5 bases). CDR3 length equals 14 residues. Trimming removed 3 bases at V and 7 bases at J, with 16 bases between. Germline lookup yields CDR1 MNHEY and CDR2 SVGAGI. The CDR3 nucleotides are TGTGCCAGCAGTTATGGGGCCGGCCCTGGGGAGCAGTACTTC. Its protein product is CASSYGAGPGEQYF.

This chain links TRBV7-2 with TRBJ1-1; 8 bases line up with TRBD1. Germline CDR1 reads SGHTA; CDR2 reads FQGNSA. The CDR3 is 14 amino acids. J lost 9 bases, V lost 5 bases, and 11 bases had no gene match. The chain's CDR3 is CASSVYQGTGKAFF. DNA for the CDR3: TGTGCCAGCAGCGTTTACCAGGGGACAGGAAAAGCTTTCTTT.

The CDR3 sequence is CASSARTGLNYGYTF. The DNA for the CDR3 is TGCGCCAGCAGCGCCCGGACAGGGCTGAACTATGGCTACACCTTC. V usage is TRBV5-1 and J usage is TRBJ1-2; TRBD1 matches 8 bases. CDR3 length equals 15 residues. Germline V lookup: CDR1 SGHRS, CDR2 YFSETQ. Trimming took 4 bases from V and 2 from J; bases not matched to a gene: 7.

This chain joins TRBV5-1 and TRBJ2-5; 9 nucleotides match TRBD2. This CDR3 has 17 amino acids. The ends lost 1 base at V and 5 bases at J; junction bases unmatched: 12. CDR1 and CDR2 (germline): SGHRS, YFSETQ. The CDR3 loop is CASSLSASGGRRETQYF. CDR3 sequence (DNA): TGCGCCAGCAGCTTGTCAGCCAGCGGGGGGCGGAGGGAGACCCAGTACTTC. The entire variable domain, with the rest obtained from reference TRBV5-1 and TRBJ2-5, is as follows: KAGVTQTPRYLIKTRGQQVTLSCSPISGHRSVSWYQQTPGQGLQFLFEYFSETQRNKGNFPGRFSGRQFSNSRSEMNVSTLELGDSALYLCASSLSASGGRRETQYFGPGTRLLVL.

The rearrangement joins TRBV6-1 to TRBJ1-1; D possibly corresponds to TRBD1 (6 bases). Trimming pared 0 bases from V and 4 bases from J, leaving 18 bases between. Germline CDR1 reads MNHNS; CDR2 reads SASEGT. The CDR3 totals 17 residues. CDR3 DNA: TGTGCCAGCAGTGAAGCCGAACGGTGGGGGCACTTCACTGAAGCTTTCTTT. Amino acids: CASSEAERWGHFTEAFF.

J is TRBJ2-3 and V is TRBV11-3, with D possibly TRBD2 on 5 matching bases. The ends were cut back, 7 bases at V and 4 bases at J, with 12 bases in the middle. This CDR3 comprises 13 residues. CDR1 and CDR2 from the germline V gene are SGHNT and YENEEA. CDR3 region: CASNYVGADTQYF. CDR3 coding DNA: TGTGCCAGCAACTACGTCGGGGCAGATACGCAGTATTTT. The variable domain in full, with the rest retrieved from reference TRBV11-3 and TRBJ2-3, is EAGVVQSPRYKIIEKKQPVAFWCNPISGHNTLYWYLQNLGQGPELLIRYENEEAVDDSQLPKDRFSAERLKGVDSTLKIQPAELGDSAVYLCASNYVGADTQYFGPGTRLTVL.

This clone was picked up one time. This rearrangement joins TRBV7-2 to TRBJ2-7, with D possibly being TRBD1 (6 bases). CDR3 size: 16 residues. Trimming stripped 3 bases from V and 2 bases from J, with 17 bases between. The germline CDR1 and CDR2 sequences are SGHTA and FQGNSA. The CDR3 reads CASSLGGQSFPYEQYF. The CDR3 bases are TGTGCCAGCAGCTTGGGTGGACAGTCATTTCCCTACGAGCAGTACTTC.

J is TRBJ1-2 and V is TRBV6-6; D might be TRBD1 (5 bases). Germline V CDR1 and CDR2: MNHNY, SVGAGI (reference sequence). The CDR3 has 16 residues. Trimming took 2 bases from V and 0 from J, leaving 13 bases between them. The CDR3 spells CASSYEAGGTNYGYTF. The CDR3 DNA reads TGTGCCAGCAGTTACGAAGCGGGGGGTACTAACTATGGCTACACCTTC.

The V call is TRBV11-3, the J call TRBJ2-7; D might be TRBD1 (5 bases). The CDR3 spans 14 residues. The germline gives CDR1 SGHNT, CDR2 YENEEA. The V gene lost 5 bases and the J gene lost 0 bases, with 11 bases spanning the gap. Here the CDR3 DNA reads TGTGCCAGCAGCCGACAGACTCACTCCTACGAGCAGTACTTC. This gives the protein CASSRQTHSYEQYF.